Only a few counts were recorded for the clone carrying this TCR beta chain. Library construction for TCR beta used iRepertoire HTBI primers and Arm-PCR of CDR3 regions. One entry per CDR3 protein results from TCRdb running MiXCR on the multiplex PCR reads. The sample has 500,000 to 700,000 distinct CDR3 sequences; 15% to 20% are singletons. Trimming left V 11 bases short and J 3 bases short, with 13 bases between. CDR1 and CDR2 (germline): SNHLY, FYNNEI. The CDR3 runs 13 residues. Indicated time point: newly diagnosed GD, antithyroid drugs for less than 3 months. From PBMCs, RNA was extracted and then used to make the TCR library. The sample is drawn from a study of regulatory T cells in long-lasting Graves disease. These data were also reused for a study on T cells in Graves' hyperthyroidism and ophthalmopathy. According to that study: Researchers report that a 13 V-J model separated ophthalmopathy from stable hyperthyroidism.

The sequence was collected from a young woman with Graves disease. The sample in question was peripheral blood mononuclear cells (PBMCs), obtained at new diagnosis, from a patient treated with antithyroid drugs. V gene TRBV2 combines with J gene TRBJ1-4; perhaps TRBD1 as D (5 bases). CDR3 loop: CARRGSPNEKLFF. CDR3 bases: TGTGCCCGACGGGGGTCCCCTAATGAAAAACTGTTTTTT.